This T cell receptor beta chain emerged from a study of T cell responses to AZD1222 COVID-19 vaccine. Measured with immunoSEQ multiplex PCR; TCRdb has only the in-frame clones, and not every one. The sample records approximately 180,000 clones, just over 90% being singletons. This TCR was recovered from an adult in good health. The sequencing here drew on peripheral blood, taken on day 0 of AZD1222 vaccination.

The CDR3 here is CASSLVEAHSYNEQFF. CDR3 nucleotide sequence: TGTGCCAGCAGCTTGGTCGAGGCTCACTCCTACAATGAGCAGTTCTTC. The V and J genes are TRBV5-5 and TRBJ2-1; no reliable D call. Germline-derived CDR1 and CDR2 are SGHKS and YYEKEE (reference sequence). This CDR3 is built from 16 residues. The V end lost 0 bases, the J end lost 0 bases, and 10 bases lay between the germline ends.